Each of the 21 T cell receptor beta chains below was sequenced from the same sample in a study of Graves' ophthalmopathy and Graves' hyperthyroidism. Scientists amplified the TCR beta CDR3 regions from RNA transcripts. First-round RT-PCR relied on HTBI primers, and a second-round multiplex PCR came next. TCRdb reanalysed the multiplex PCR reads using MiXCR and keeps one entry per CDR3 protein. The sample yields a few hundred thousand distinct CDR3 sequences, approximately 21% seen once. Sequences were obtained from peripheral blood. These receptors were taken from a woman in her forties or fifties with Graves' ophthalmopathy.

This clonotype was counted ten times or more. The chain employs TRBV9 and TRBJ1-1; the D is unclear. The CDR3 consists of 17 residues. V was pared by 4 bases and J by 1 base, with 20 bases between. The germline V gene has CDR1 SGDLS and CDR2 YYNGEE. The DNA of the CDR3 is TGTGCCAGCAGCCCGACGATGGGGAGGGTGAGGAACACTGAAGCTTTCTTT. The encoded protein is CASSPTMGRVRNTEAFF.

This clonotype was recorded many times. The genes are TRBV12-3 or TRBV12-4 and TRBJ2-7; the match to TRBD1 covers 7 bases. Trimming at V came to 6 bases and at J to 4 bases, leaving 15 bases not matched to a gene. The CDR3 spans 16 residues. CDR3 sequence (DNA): TGTGCCAGCAGCTCTTCTACAGGGGACGGGGTATACGAGCAGTACTTC. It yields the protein CASSSSTGDGVYEQYF.

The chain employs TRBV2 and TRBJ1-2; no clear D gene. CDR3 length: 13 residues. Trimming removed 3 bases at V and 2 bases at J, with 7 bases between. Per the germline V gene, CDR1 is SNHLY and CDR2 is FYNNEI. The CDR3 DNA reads TGTGCCAGCAGTGATCGACGAAACTATGGCTACACCTTC. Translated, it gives CASSDRRNYGYTF.

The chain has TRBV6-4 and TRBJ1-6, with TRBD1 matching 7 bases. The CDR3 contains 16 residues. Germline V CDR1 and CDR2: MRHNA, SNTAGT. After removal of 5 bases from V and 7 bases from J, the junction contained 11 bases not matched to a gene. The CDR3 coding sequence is TGTGCCAGCAGTCTGAAAGACAGGGTCAACAATTCACCCCTCCACTTT. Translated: CASSLKDRVNNSPLHF.

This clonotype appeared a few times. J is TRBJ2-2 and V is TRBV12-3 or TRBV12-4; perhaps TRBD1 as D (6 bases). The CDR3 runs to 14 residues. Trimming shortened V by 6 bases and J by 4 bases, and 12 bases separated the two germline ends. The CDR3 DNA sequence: TGTGCCAGCAGACCGGACAGACCCACCGGGGAGCTGTTTTTT. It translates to CASRPDRPTGELFF.

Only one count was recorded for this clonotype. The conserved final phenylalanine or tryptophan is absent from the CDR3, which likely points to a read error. In DNA, the CDR3 is TGTGCCAGCAGCCCCAGGGGGCTTCCACCCCTCCACTTG. Its protein is CASSPRGLPPLHL. The rearrangement uses TRBV4-2 and TRBJ1-6; 8 nucleotides line up with TRBD1. Germline trimming cut 4 bases from V and 11 bases from J; bases unmatched to any gene: 4. Looked up from germline, CDR1 is LGHNA and CDR2 is YNFKEQ. The CDR3 is 13 residues long.

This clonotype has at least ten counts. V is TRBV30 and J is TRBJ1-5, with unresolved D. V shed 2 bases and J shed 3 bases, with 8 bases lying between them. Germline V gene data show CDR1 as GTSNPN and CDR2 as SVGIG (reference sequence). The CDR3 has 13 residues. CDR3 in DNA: TGTGCCTGGAGTTCACAGAACAATCAGCCCCAGCATTTT. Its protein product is CAWSSQNNQPQHF.

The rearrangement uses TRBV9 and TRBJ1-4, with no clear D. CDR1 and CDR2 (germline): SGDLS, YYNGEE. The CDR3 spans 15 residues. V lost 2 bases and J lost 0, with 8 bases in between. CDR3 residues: CASSVAGTTNEKLFF. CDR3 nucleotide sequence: TGTGCCAGCAGCGTCGCCGGAACAACTAATGAAAAACTGTTTTTT.

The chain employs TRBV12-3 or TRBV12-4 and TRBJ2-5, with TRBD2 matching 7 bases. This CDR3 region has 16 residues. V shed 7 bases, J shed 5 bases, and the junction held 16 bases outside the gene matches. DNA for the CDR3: TGTGCCAGCACCGATGGGGCGGGAGCCCCTTCGGAGACCCAGTACTTC. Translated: CASTDGAGAPSETQYF.

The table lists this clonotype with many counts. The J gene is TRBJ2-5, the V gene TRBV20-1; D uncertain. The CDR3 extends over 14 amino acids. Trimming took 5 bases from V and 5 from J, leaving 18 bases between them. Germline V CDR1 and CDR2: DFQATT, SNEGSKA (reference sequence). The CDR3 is CSAAPVGKEETQYF. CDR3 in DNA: TGCAGTGCTGCCCCGGTGGGGAAGGAGGAGACCCAGTACTTC.

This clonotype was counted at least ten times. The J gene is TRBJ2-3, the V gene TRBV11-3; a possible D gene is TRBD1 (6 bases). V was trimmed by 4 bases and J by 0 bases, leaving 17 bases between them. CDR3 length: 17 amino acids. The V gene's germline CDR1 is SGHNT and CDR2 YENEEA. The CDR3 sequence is CASSYRQANPSTDTQYF. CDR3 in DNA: TGTGCCAGCAGCTATCGACAGGCCAACCCTAGCACAGATACGCAGTATTTT.

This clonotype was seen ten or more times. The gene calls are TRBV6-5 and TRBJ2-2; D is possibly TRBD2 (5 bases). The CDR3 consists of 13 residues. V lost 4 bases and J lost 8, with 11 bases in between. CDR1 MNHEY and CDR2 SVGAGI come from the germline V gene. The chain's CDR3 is CASSFKTGGELFF. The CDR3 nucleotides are TGTGCCAGCAGTTTCAAGACGGGGGGGGAGCTGTTTTTT.

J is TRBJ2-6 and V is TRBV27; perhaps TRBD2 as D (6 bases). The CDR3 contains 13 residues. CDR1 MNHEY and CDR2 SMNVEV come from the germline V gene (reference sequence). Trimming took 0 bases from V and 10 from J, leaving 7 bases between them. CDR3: CASSLSAGNVLTF. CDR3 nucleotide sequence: TGTGCCAGCAGTTTATCGGCGGGAAACGTCCTGACTTTC.

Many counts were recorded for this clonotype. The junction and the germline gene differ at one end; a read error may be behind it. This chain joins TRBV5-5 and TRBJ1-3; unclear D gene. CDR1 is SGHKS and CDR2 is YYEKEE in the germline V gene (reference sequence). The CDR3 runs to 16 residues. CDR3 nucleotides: TGTGCCAGCAGCTTGGGGTCGCAACTCTCTGGAGACACCATATATTTT. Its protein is CASSLGSQLSGDTIYF.

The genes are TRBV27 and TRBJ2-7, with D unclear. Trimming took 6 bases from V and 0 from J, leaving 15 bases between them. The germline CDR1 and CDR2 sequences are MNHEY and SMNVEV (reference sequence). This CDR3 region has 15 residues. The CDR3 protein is CASRGAASSSYEQYF. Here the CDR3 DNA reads TGTGCCAGCAGGGGTGCGGCTTCTAGCTCCTACGAGCAGTACTTC.

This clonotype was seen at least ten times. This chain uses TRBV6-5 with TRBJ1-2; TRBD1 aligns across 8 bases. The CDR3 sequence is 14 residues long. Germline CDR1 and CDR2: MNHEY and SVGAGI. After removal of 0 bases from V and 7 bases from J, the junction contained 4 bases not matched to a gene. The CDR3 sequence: CASSYSRGRAGYTF. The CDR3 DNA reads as TGTGCCAGCAGTTACTCCAGGGGGCGAGCTGGCTACACCTTC.

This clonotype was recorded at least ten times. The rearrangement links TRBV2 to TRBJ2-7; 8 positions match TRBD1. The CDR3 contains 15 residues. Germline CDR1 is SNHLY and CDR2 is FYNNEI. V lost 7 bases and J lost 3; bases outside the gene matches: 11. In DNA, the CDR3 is TGTGCCAGCACCCTCCGGGACAGGCCCCTCTACGAGCAGTACTTC. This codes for CASTLRDRPLYEQYF.

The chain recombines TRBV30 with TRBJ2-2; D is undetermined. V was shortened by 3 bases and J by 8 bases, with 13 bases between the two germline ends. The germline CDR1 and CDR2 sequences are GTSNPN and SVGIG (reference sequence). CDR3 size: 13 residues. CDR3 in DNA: TGTGCCTGGAGCCCTAGTGTGCATGGGGAGCTGTTTTTT. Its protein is CAWSPSVHGELFF. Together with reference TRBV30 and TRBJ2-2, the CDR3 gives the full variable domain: SQTIHQWPATLVQPVGSPLSLECTVEGTSNPNLYWYRQAAGRGLQLLFYSVGIGQISSEVPQNLSASRPQDRQFILSSKKLLLSDSGFYLCAWSPSVHGELFFGEGSRLTVL.

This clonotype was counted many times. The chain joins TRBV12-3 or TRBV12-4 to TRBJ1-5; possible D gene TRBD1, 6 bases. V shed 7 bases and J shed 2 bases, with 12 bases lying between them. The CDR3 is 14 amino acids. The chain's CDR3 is CASTRSGGNQPQHF. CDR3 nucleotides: TGTGCCAGCACCCGATCAGGGGGCAATCAGCCCCAGCATTTT.

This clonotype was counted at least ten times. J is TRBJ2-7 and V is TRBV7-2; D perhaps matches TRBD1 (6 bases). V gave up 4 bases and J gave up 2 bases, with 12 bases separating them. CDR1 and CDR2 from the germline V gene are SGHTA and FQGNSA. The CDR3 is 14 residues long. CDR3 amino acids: CASSYRTDTYEQYF. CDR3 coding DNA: TGTGCCAGCAGCTATCGGACAGACACCTACGAGCAGTACTTC.

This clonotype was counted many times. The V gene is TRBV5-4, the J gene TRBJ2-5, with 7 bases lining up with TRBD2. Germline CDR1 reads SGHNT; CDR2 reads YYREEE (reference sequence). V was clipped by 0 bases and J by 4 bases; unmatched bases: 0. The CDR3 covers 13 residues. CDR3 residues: CASSLASGETQYF. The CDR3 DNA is TGTGCCAGCAGCTTGGCTAGCGGAGAGACCCAGTACTTC.